This TCR beta chain was identified during a study of CD8 T cells in ankylosing spondylitis. Findings of the study overall: Disease-linked clones reportedly showed significant enrichment in matched ankylosing spondylitis synovial fluid. Within ankylosing spondylitis blood, a TCR beta motif made up of fewer than ten highly homologous variants appeared to be characteristic.

This clonotype was found many times. Its antigen is unknown. Germline CDR1 SGHTA, CDR2 FQGNSA. This CDR3 region has 17 residues. The V segment lost 5 bases and the J segment 4 bases; nucleotides outside the gene matches: 9. TCRdb re-called the 5' RACE reads with MiXCR, one entry per CDR3 protein. Of around 150,000 distinct CDR3 sequences detected, 5.5% to 7.5% appear once; the ten largest clones hold around 12%. This TCR was recovered from a female donor with ankylosing spondylitis or in good health (not recorded which). The source material was blood, either unsorted or a sorted T cell fraction (not recorded which). The genes are TRBV7-2 and TRBJ2-3, with 13 bases matching TRBD2. The CDR3 bases are TGTGCCAGCAGCGAAGACGGACTAGCGGGGGCTTCAGATACGCAGTATTTT. Residues: CASSEDGLAGASDTQYF.